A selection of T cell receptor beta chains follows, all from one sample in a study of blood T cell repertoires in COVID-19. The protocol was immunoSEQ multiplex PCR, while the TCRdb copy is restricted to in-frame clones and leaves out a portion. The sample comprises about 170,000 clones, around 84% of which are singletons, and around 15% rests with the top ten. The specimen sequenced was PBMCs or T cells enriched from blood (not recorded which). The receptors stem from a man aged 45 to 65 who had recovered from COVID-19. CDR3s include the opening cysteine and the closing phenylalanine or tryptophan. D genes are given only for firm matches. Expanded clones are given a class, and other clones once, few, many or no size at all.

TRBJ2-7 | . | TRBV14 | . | CASSQAGTPPYEQYF
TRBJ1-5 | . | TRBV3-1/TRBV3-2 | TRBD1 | CASSHTGTGGRGNQPQHF
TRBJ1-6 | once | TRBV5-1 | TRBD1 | CASSSGQGNSPLHF
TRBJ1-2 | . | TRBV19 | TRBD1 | CASSILTGGAPSGYTF
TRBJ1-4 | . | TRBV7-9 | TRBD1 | CASSRDRGSEKLFF
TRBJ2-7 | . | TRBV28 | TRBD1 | CASSPDRAGTYEQYF
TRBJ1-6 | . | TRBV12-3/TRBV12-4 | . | CASSSTGFSPLHF
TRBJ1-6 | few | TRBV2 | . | CASREGTQGNSPLHF
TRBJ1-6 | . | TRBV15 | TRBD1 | CATSKQTTGAYYNSPLHF
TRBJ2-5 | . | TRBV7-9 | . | CASSREAGMETQYF
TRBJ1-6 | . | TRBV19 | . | CASSRDINNSPLHF
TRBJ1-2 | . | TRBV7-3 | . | CASRFQAFYGYTF
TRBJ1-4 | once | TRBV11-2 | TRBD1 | CASTTGTGDEKLFF
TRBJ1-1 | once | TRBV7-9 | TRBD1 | CASSYRGGTEAFF
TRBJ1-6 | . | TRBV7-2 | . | CASSLVGAASPLHF
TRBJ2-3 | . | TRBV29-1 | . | CSAVPQTRTDTQYF
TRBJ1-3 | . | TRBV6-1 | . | CASSDMANIGNTIYF
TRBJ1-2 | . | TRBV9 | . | CASSVVSSTNRGYTF
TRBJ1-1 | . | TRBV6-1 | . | CASSESGTMNTEAFF
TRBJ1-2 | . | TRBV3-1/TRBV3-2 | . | CASSQDMRVTGYTF
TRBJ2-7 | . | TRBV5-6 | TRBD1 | CASSPGQGVFYEQYF
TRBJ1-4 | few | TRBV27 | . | CASSLSPRNEKLFF
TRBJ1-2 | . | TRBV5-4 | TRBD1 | CASSLWAGGSLYGYTF
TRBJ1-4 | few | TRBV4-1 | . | CASSQDMAGYATNEKLFF
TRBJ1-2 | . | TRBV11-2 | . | CASSSYRRHAYGYTF
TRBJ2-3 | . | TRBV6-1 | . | CASSDPGTDTQYF
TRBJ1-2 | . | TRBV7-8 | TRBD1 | CASSPGTGVGYTF
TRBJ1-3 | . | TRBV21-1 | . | CASSKVQQFSGNTIYF
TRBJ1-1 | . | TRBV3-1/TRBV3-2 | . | CASSNSGVGAFF
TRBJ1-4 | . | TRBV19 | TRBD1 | CASSFSGTGSEKLFF
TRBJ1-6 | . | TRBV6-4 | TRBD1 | CASSKTGRSPLHF
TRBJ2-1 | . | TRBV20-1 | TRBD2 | CSASPSGGSSYNEQFF
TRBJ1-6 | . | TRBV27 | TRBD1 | CASSFTMPPGTATLLYLTPLHF
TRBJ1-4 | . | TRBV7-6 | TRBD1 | CASSLTGVANEKLFF
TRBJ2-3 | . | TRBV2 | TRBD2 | CASSEALSGGAWDTQYF
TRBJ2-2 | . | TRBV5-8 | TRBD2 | CASSSSTSGGATGELFF
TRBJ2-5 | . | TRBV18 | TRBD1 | CASSRQQGEGETQYF
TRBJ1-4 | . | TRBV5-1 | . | CASSDQGSPNEKLFF
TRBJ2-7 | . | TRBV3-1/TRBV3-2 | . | CASSLDRAEQYF
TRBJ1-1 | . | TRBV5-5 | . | CASSFGGYGTEAFF
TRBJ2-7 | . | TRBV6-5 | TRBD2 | CASSKTGLAAYEQYF
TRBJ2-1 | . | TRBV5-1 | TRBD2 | CASSPSGGAGEQFF
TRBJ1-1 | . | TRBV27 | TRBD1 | CASSFLGTGYTEAFF
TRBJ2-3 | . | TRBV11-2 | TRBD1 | CASSFTGDVADTQYF
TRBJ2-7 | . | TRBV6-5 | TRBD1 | CASSYSWQGAYEQYF
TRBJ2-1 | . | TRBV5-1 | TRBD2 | CASISERGGNEQFF
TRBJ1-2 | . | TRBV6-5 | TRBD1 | CASRTLTTGTYGYTF
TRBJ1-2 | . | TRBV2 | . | CASSEAVGGTGYTF
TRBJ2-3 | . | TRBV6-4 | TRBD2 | CASSDSASGLTDTQYF
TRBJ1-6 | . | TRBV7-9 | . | CASSLEGESSPLHF
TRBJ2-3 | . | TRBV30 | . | CAWSVLGGVSDTQYF